This is a list of T cell receptor beta chains from one sample in a study of cytotoxic CD8 clonotypes in ibrutinib-treated CLL. The protocol was immunoSEQ multiplex PCR, while the TCRdb copy is restricted to in-frame clones and leaves out a portion. The data show over 130,000 clones, 75% to 85% seen once. Here the sequenced sample was PBMCs, taken after 36 months of ibrutinib treatment. The source is a human donor with chronic lymphocytic leukemia. Both conserved end residues are part of each CDR3. The D gene is left open where the match is weak. A row's size may be missing; if present it is once, few, many or a size class.

j_call,v_call,clone_size,d_call,cdr3_aa,cdr3_nt
TRBJ1-3,TRBV7-8,few,NA,CASSLIPGSVSGNTIYF,TGTGCCAGCAGCTTAATTCCGGGTTCCGTCTCTGGAAACACCATATATTTT
TRBJ1-2,TRBV6-5,NA,NA,CAQRDSWGYGYTF,TGTGCCCAAAGGGACTCCTGGGGCTATGGCTACACCTTC
TRBJ2-7,TRBV5-1,NA,NA,CASSIHTEQYF,TGCGCCAGCAGCATTCACACCGAGCAGTACTTC
TRBJ2-3,TRBV10-2,NA,NA,CASTPGHTDTQYF,TGCGCCAGCACCCCCGGGCACACAGATACGCAGTATTTT
TRBJ2-1,TRBV7-9,few,NA,CASSLPTLGEQFF,TGTGCCAGCAGCCTACCAACCCTGGGTGAGCAGTTCTTC
TRBJ2-3,TRBV28,NA,TRBD2,CASSFFSSGGLDTQYF,TGTGCCAGCAGTTTCTTTTCCAGCGGGGGGCTCGATACGCAGTATTTT
TRBJ1-5,TRBV6-1,NA,NA,CASSVRDSNQPQHF,TGTGCCAGCAGTGTTCGGGATAGCAATCAGCCCCAGCATTTT
TRBJ2-1,TRBV13,NA,TRBD2,CASSARTSGNNEQFF,TGTGCCAGCAGCGCCAGGACTAGCGGGAACAATGAGCAGTTCTTC
TRBJ2-2,TRBV2,NA,NA,CASSALYGELFF,TGTGCCAGCAGTGCCCTTTACGGGGAGCTGTTTTTT
TRBJ1-5,TRBV29-1,NA,TRBD1,CSVGGQGDNQPQHF,TGCAGCGTAGGCGGACAGGGGGACAATCAGCCCCAGCATTTT